Shown below are 3 T cell receptor beta chains from a single sample sequenced in a study of T cells after posttransplantation cyclophosphamide. Method: immunoSEQ multiplex PCR; TCRdb's copy keeps in-frame clones and lacks some. Observed are about 22,000 clones, no singletons, with the top ten taking approximately 4%. Sequences were obtained from PBMCs. These receptors originate from a woman aged 45-65 years in good health, CMV-negative, and a related stem cell transplant donor.

There are many counts of this clone. V and J are TRBV15 and TRBJ2-7, with 8 bases matching TRBD1. V was clipped by 0 bases and J by 5 bases; unmatched bases: 6. CDR1 LNHNV and CDR2 YYDKDF come from the germline V gene (reference sequence). There are 15 residues in the CDR3. The CDR3 region is CATSREAGGFHEQYF. CDR3 nucleotides: TGTGCCACCAGCAGAGAAGCAGGGGGCTTCCACGAGCAGTACTTC.

This clone was counted many times. The chain recombines TRBV9 with TRBJ2-2; D is undetermined. The CDR3 consists of 15 residues. The germline V and J ends were trimmed by 0 bases and 1 base, with 7 bases remaining between them. Per the germline V gene, CDR1 is SGDLS and CDR2 is YYNGEE. Written as DNA, the CDR3 is TGTGCCAGCAGCGTAGTGGTCGGGAACACCGGGGAGCTGTTTTTT. It encodes CASSVVVGNTGELFF. The full variable domain, in which reference TRBV9 and TRBJ2-2 provide the parts outside the CDR3, is DSGVTQTPKHLITATGQRVTLRCSPRSGDLSVYWYQQSLDQGLQFLIQYYNGEERAKGNILERFSAQQFPDLHSELNLSSLELGDSALYFCASSVVVGNTGELFFGEGSRLTVL.

In its sample, this clone was seen many times. V and J are TRBV19 and TRBJ1-2; 8 nucleotides match TRBD1. This CDR3 is 15 amino acids long. After removal of 6 bases from V and 3 bases from J, the junction contained 9 bases not matched to a gene. The germline V gene has CDR1 LNHDA and CDR2 SQIVND (reference sequence). The DNA for the CDR3 is TGTGCCAGTAGGGGGCAGGGGGCCAAGGACTATGGCTACACCTTC. This codes for CASRGQGAKDYGYTF. Supplemented by reference TRBV19 and TRBJ1-2, the full variable domain reads DGGITQSPKYLFRKEGQNVTLSCEQNLNHDAMYWYRQDPGQGLRLIYYSQIVNDFQKGDIAEGYSVSREKKESFPLTVTSAQKNPTAFYLCASRGQGAKDYGYTFGSGTRLTVV.